These 4 T cell receptor beta chains were sequenced from one sample in a study of spatial heterogeneity in lung cancer (dated by TCRdb to between 2017 and 2020). Libraries were prepared through 5' RACE. TCRdb records NextSeq 500 as the sequencer. The public sequencing data were trimmed at Q25 with fastp and processed into clonotypes with MiXCR by TCRdb, which kept only in-frame beta chains. Every entry covers one CDR3 protein and lists the most common genes and DNA from its rows. For this sample there are about 15,000 distinct CDR3 sequences; roughly 6% appear just once. The ten largest clones represent about 6.8% of the sample. No cognate antigen is known for these TCRs. The paper's findings and limits, for the study overall: The tumor nonsynonymous mutation count correlated with the number of expanded alpha and beta TCRs within the tumor.

The sample's time point, from its label and the paper: sample taken at primary tumor resection. Sequenced material: lung tumor tissue, taken at surgery. The source is a male donor with early-stage non-small cell lung cancer.

This clonotype occurred many times. With the library built for alpha chains, this beta chain is off target and its frequency is not meaningful. This chain links TRBV20-1 with TRBJ2-1; 14 nucleotides line up with TRBD2. CDR3 length: 15 amino acids. CDR1 is DFQATT and CDR2 is SNEGSKA in the germline V gene (reference sequence). The trim removed 6 bases at V and 6 bases at J, leaving 7 bases unmatched. Here the CDR3 DNA reads TGCAGTGCCCGCCCCGGGACTAGCGGGAGCAATGAGCAGTTCTTC. Translating it yields CSARPGTSGSNEQFF.

The sample holds many counts of this clonotype. This beta chain is off target for a library built for alpha chains, so its abundance means little. The rearrangement links TRBV29-1 to TRBJ2-1, with D possibly matching TRBD1 (5 bases). The CDR3 has 11 amino acids. Germline-derived CDR1 and CDR2 are SQVTM and ANQGSEA. The germline V and J ends were trimmed by 6 bases and 8 bases, with 11 bases remaining between them. The CDR3 coding sequence is TGCAGCGTAGACAGCGTCCATGAGCAGTTCTTC. It is translated as CSVDSVHEQFF.

This clonotype was observed a few times. Since it is a stray read in a library aimed at alpha chains, this beta chain has a size that is not meaningful. The genes are TRBV5-5 and TRBJ2-7; D gene unclear. The CDR3 is 15 amino acids. Germline-derived CDR1 and CDR2 are SGHKS and YYEKEE (reference sequence). The V and J ends lost 0 bases and 2 bases respectively, with 12 bases between them. CDR3 coding DNA: TGTGCCAGCAGCTTGGCGGGTGCGATACCCTACGAGCAGTACTTC. Translated: CASSLAGAIPYEQYF.

This clonotype was seen ten or more times. Found in a library prepared for alpha chains, this beta chain is an off-target read, and its abundance has little meaning. The rearrangement links TRBV7-8 to TRBJ2-7, with D possibly being TRBD1 or TRBD2 (5 bases each). V was shortened by 4 bases and J by 6 bases, with 13 bases between the two germline ends. The germline CDR1 and CDR2 sequences are SGHVS and FQNEAQ. This CDR3 is 13 amino acids long. CDR3 amino acids: CASSSIPGAEQYF. CDR3 sequence (DNA): TGTGCCAGCAGCTCCATCCCCGGGGCCGAGCAGTACTTC.